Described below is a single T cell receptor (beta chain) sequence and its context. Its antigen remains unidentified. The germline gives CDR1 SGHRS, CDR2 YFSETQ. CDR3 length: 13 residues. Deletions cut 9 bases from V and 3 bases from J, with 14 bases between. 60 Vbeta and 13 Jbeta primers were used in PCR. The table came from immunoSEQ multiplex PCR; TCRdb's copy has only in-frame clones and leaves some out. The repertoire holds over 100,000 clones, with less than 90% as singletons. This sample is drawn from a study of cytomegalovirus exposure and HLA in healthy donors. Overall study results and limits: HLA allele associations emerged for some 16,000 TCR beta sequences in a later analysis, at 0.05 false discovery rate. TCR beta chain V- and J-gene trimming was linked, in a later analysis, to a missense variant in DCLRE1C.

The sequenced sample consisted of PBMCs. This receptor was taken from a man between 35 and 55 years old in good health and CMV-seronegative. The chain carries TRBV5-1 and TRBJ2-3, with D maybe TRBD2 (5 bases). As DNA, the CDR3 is TGCGCCACTAGGAGTGAGGGTACAGATACGCAGTATTTT. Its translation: CATRSEGTDTQYF.